The 25 T cell receptor beta chains below all came from one sample that was sequenced in a study of T cell repertoires in cytomegalovirus infection. TCRdb re-analysed the reads in MiXCR, keeping a single row per CDR3 protein. The profile shows around 140,000 distinct CDR3 sequences, 5% to 6.5% of them singletons. Sequenced sample: PBMCs. All receptors derive from a human donor in good health (CMV status not recorded). Some clones in this sample may be carry-over from other donors' samples.

This clonotype showed up many times. This chain links TRBV7-6 with TRBJ1-6; no clear D. The CDR3 consists of 13 residues. Trimming left V 6 bases short and J 1 base short, with 4 bases between. CDR1 SGHVS and CDR2 FNYEAQ come from the germline V gene. The DNA of the CDR3 is TGTGCCAGCAGGGAGTCCTATAATTCACCCCTCCACTTT. This gives the protein CASRESYNSPLHF. The full variable domain, with the rest looked up from reference TRBV7-6 and TRBJ1-6, is GAGVSQSPRYKVTKRGQDVALRCDPISGHVSLYWYRQALGQGPEFLTYFNYEAQQDKSGLPNDRFSAERPEGSISTLTIQRTEQRDSAMYRCASRESYNSPLHFGNGTRLTVT.

The chain carries TRBV4-2 and TRBJ2-5; 7 positions agree with TRBD2. Trimming removed 0 bases from V and 11 bases from J; junction bases left unmatched: 9. Germline assignment: CDR1 LGHNA and CDR2 YNFKEQ. CDR3 length equals 14 residues. This chain's CDR3 is CASSQDRLAEVQYF. The CDR3 coding sequence is TGTGCCAGCAGCCAAGATCGACTAGCAGAGGTTCAGTACTTC.

At least ten counts were recorded for this clonotype. The V and J genes are TRBV7-2 and TRBJ2-1; TRBD1 or TRBD2 may be the D gene (6 bases each). This CDR3 region has 16 residues. Germline lookup yields CDR1 SGHTA and CDR2 FQGNSA. The germline V and J ends were trimmed by 5 bases and 1 base, with 15 bases remaining between them. The CDR3 DNA follows: TGTGCCAGCAGCCCCCGACTAGGGGGTTCCTACAATGAGCAGTTCTTC. Translated, it gives CASSPRLGGSYNEQFF.

In this sample, this clonotype turned up a few times. This chain joins TRBV4-2 and TRBJ2-5; 7 positions match TRBD2. CDR1 is LGHNA and CDR2 is YNFKEQ in the germline V gene. The CDR3 spans 17 residues. Unmatched junction bases numbered 10, after V lost 1 base and J lost 2 bases. The CDR3 region has the DNA TGTGCCAGCAGCCAAGGTTCGGGGCGGGGAGGGCAAGAGACCCAGTACTTC. As protein: CASSQGSGRGGQETQYF.

This clonotype showed up many times. The chain carries TRBV6-2 or TRBV6-3 and TRBJ1-2; 12 bases match TRBD1. Trimming removed 5 bases from V and 2 bases from J; junction bases left unmatched: 6. Germline V gives CDR1 MNHEY, CDR2 SVGEGT. The CDR3 length is 16 residues. Written as DNA, the CDR3 is TGTGCCAGCAGTCTGGGACAGGGGGCTAAGAACTATGGCTACACCTTC. Protein: CASSLGQGAKNYGYTF.

This chain links TRBV4-3 with TRBJ2-5, with 8 nucleotides matching TRBD2. V was pared by 1 base and J by 2 bases, with 6 bases of the junction left unmatched. Looked up from germline, CDR1 is LGHNA and CDR2 is YSLEER. The length of the CDR3 is 16 residues. CDR3 loop: CASSQGFASGQETQYF. The CDR3 coding sequence is TGCGCCAGCAGCCAAGGGTTTGCTAGCGGGCAAGAGACCCAGTACTTC.

A few counts support this clonotype. The chain uses TRBV7-2 and TRBJ2-1; D possibly corresponds to TRBD2 (7 bases). Germline values: CDR1 SGHTA, CDR2 FQGNSA. Trimming cost V 1 base and J 5 bases, with 15 bases left between them. The CDR3 is 16 residues long. CDR3 coding DNA: TGTGCCAGCAGCTTAGTGGGGGGGGGCATGAACAATGAGCAGTTCTTC. As protein: CASSLVGGGMNNEQFF. Full variable domain (remainder filled in from reference TRBV7-2 and TRBJ2-1): GAGVSQSPSNKVTEKGKDVELRCDPISGHTALYWYRQSLGQGLEFLIYFQGNSAPDKSGLPSDRFSAERTGGSVSTLTIQRTQQEDSAVYLCASSLVGGGMNNEQFFGPGTRLTVL.

Of note for this clonotype: This could be a read error, since a much larger clone is one nucleotide away. The rearrangement joins TRBV7-4 to TRBJ2-1, with D perhaps TRBD1 or TRBD2 (7 bases each). Germline assignment: CDR1 SGHVT and CDR2 SQSDAQ. The CDR3 is 18 residues long. The V end was cut by 4 bases, the J end by 5 bases, with 24 bases between. The chain's CDR3 is CASSYKTGPTGRHNEQFF. The CDR3 region has the DNA TGTGCCAGCAGCTATAAGACAGGGCCGACCGGGAGGCACAATGAGCAGTTCTTC.

This clonotype was counted at least ten times. The chain carries TRBV7-2 and TRBJ1-1; 7 bases align to TRBD1. Trimming at V came to 3 bases and at J to 4 bases, leaving 5 bases not matched to a gene. This CDR3 contains 14 residues. Germline values: CDR1 SGHTA, CDR2 FQGNSA. For the CDR3, the DNA is TGTGCCAGCAGCTTGTATACAGGGGTCACTGAAGCTTTCTTT. It yields the protein CASSLYTGVTEAFF. The complete variable domain, with remaining parts taken from reference TRBV7-2 and TRBJ1-1, reads GAGVSQSPSNKVTEKGKDVELRCDPISGHTALYWYRQSLGQGLEFLIYFQGNSAPDKSGLPSDRFSAERTGGSVSTLTIQRTQQEDSAVYLCASSLYTGVTEAFFGQGTRLTVV.

This clonotype appeared a few times. The rearrangement joins TRBV5-1 to TRBJ2-7; 9 bases are shared with TRBD1. V trimming: 2 bases; J trimming: 3 bases; junction bases outside the gene matches: 6. The CDR3 sequence is 15 residues long. Looked up from germline, CDR1 is SGHRS and CDR2 is YFSETQ. The CDR3 reads CASSFSGTGNYEQYF. In nucleotides, the CDR3 is TGCGCCAGCAGCTTTAGTGGGACAGGGAACTACGAGCAGTACTTC.

This clonotype was found a few times. The DNA of the CDR3 is TGTGCCAGCAGTTCCCCAGCGGGTCTCCGCACAGATACGCAGTATTTT. It translates to CASSSPAGLRTDTQYF. The rearrangement links TRBV28 to TRBJ2-3, with a tentative D call TRBD2 (6 bases). Trimming stripped 4 bases from V and 1 base from J, with 15 bases between. The CDR3 consists of 16 residues. Germline V gene lookup returns CDR1 MDHEN and CDR2 SYDVKM.

This clonotype has more than one count but fewer than ten. The V and J genes are TRBV29-1 and TRBJ2-7; TRBD1 matches at 11 bases. CDR3 size: 14 residues. The V segment lost 7 bases and the J segment 6 bases; nucleotides outside the gene matches: 11. Looked up from germline, CDR1 is SQVTM and CDR2 is ANQGSEA. For the CDR3, the DNA is TGCAGCGCCGAGTCGGGACAGGGGGTAGGCGAGCAGTACTTC. As protein: CSAESGQGVGEQYF.

The chain has TRBV28 and TRBJ2-5, with TRBD1 matching 9 bases. This CDR3 contains 15 residues. Germline V gene sequence: CDR1 MDHEN, CDR2 SYDVKM. With V trimmed by 8 bases and J by 5 bases, 12 bases remained unmatched. The CDR3 bases are TGTGCCAGCGCCTCCGTGGGACAGGGAGGCGAGACCCAGTACTTC. This gives the protein CASASVGQGGETQYF.

This clonotype has ten or more counts. V usage is TRBV5-4 and J usage is TRBJ2-1; 13 nucleotides line up with TRBD2. Trimming took 0 bases from V and 0 from J; bases not matched to a gene: 3. Germline-derived CDR1 and CDR2 are SGHNT and YYREEE (reference sequence). CDR3 size: 18 residues. Here the CDR3 reads CASSLGGLAGNSYNEQFF. DNA of the CDR3: TGTGCCAGCAGCTTGGGGGGACTAGCGGGGAACTCCTACAATGAGCAGTTCTTC.

This clonotype came up many times. The rearrangement links TRBV10-3 to TRBJ1-1; maybe TRBD1 (5 bases). Germline-derived CDR1 and CDR2 are ENHRY and SYGVKD. Trimming left V 7 bases short and J 2 bases short, with 17 bases between. CDR3 length: 15 amino acids. The CDR3 DNA is TGTGCCATCACTGGTAACAGGAGAGGAAACACTGAAGCTTTCTTT. Its protein product is CAITGNRRGNTEAFF.

This clonotype was detected ten times or more. V usage is TRBV6-2 or TRBV6-3 and J usage is TRBJ1-1; TRBD1 might be the D (5 bases). CDR3 length: 13 amino acids. Germline V gene data show CDR1 as MNHEY and CDR2 as SVGEGT. V gave up 8 bases and J gave up 4 bases, with 14 bases separating them. CDR3 coding DNA: TGTGCCAGCCAACGGGAAGGGGCCACTGAAGCTTTCTTT. Translation: CASQREGATEAFF.

The sample holds many counts of this clonotype. The rearrangement uses TRBV7-2 and TRBJ2-3; perhaps D is TRBD1 or TRBD2 (5 bases each). The germline gives CDR1 SGHTA, CDR2 FQGNSA. The CDR3 length is 11 residues. Trimming removed 7 bases from V and 8 bases from J, with 10 bases in between. The CDR3 DNA follows: TGTGCCAGCAACCGGGACGGTACGCAGTATTTT. It translates to CASNRDGTQYF.

This clonotype was detected ten times or more. This chain connects TRBV7-2 to TRBJ2-1; TRBD1 might be the D (6 bases). V lost 3 bases to trimming and J lost 7 bases, with 16 bases between them. CDR3 size: 15 residues. The germline V gene encodes CDR1 SGHTA and CDR2 FQGNSA. CDR3 DNA: TGTGCCAGCAGCTTCACAGGGCTCGCAACTAATGAGCAGTTCTTC. Amino acid sequence: CASSFTGLATNEQFF.

This clonotype turned up a few times. This chain connects TRBV28 to TRBJ2-1; TRBD2 is a possible D gene (6 bases). This CDR3 is built from 13 residues. Germline CDR1 is MDHEN and CDR2 is SYDVKM. V was trimmed by 5 bases and J by 13 bases, leaving 18 bases between them. The CDR3 DNA reads as TGTGCCAGCAGTCGCCCGTCCCGGGGGAGTCAGTTCTTC. Its translation is CASSRPSRGSQFF.

This clonotype has a count of ten or more. V is TRBV5-5 and J is TRBJ2-5, with TRBD1 matching 8 bases. The CDR3 runs to 13 residues. The germline V gene has CDR1 SGHKS and CDR2 YYEKEE (reference sequence). The V and J ends lost 7 bases and 5 bases, in that order; junction bases with no gene match: 7. DNA for the CDR3: TGTGCCAGCGAGAGGACAGGGACGGAGACCCAGTACTTC. Protein sequence: CASERTGTETQYF.

This clonotype was counted between two and nine times. Written as DNA, the CDR3 is TGTGCCAGCAGCCAGGGCCCAGGGACACCTTTCTTT. Protein: CASSQGPGTPFF. The chain uses TRBV2 and TRBJ1-1; a weak D match, TRBD1 (6 bases). Trimming took off 6 bases at V and 12 bases at J, with 17 bases between the two ends. Germline loops: CDR1 SNHLY, CDR2 FYNNEI. The CDR3 contains 12 residues. Drawing the rest from reference TRBV2 and TRBJ1-1, the complete variable domain is EPEVTQTPSHQVTQMGQEVILRCVPISNHLYFYWYRQILGQKVEFLVSFYNNEISEKSEIFDDQFSVERPDGSNFTLKIRSTKLEDSAMYFCASSQGPGTPFFGQGTRLTVV.

This clonotype was counted at least ten times. The chain has TRBV12-3 or TRBV12-4 and TRBJ2-3; no firm D call. The CDR3 runs 14 residues. V was trimmed by 2 bases and J by 3 bases, leaving 9 bases between them. CDR3 DNA sequence: TGTGCCAGCAGTTTATTCCCGGAGACAGATACGCAGTATTTT. It specifies CASSLFPETDTQYF.

This clonotype was seen only a few times. The CDR3 sequence is CSARVRDRGRGYTF. CDR3 nucleotide sequence: TGCAGTGCTAGAGTCCGGGACAGGGGTAGGGGCTACACCTTC. The chain links TRBV20-1 to TRBJ1-2; TRBD1 matches 10 bases. The CDR3 runs to 14 residues. CDR1 is DFQATT, CDR2 SNEGSKA, per germline (reference sequence). J was trimmed by 8 bases and V by 1 base; bases with no gene match: 7.

The chain recombines TRBV15 with TRBJ1-3, with D tentatively TRBD1 (6 bases). Trimming stripped 1 base from V and 0 bases from J, with 16 bases between. The CDR3 spans 18 residues. CDR1 and CDR2 (germline): LNHNV, YYDKDF (reference sequence). This chain's CDR3 is CATSRGNPGQRSGNTIYF. The DNA for the CDR3 is TGTGCCACCAGCAGAGGTAACCCGGGACAACGCTCTGGAAACACCATATATTTT. Filled out from reference TRBV15 and TRBJ1-3, the complete variable domain reads DAMVIQNPRYQVTQFGKPVTLSCSQTLNHNVMYWYQQKSSQAPKLLFHYYDKDFNNEADTPDNFQSRRPNTSFCFLDIRSPGLGDTAMYLCATSRGNPGQRSGNTIYFGEGSWLTVV.

This clonotype was detected ten times or more. The chain employs TRBV6-1 and TRBJ2-1; D is tentatively TRBD1 or TRBD2 (5 bases each). V was pared by 2 bases and J by 7 bases, with 12 bases between. Per the germline V gene, CDR1 is MNHNS and CDR2 is SASEGT. The CDR3 sequence is 14 residues long. The CDR3 nucleotides read TGTGCCAGCAGTGAACTGTGGGGGTCGAATGAGCAGTTCTTC. Translation gives CASSELWGSNEQFF.